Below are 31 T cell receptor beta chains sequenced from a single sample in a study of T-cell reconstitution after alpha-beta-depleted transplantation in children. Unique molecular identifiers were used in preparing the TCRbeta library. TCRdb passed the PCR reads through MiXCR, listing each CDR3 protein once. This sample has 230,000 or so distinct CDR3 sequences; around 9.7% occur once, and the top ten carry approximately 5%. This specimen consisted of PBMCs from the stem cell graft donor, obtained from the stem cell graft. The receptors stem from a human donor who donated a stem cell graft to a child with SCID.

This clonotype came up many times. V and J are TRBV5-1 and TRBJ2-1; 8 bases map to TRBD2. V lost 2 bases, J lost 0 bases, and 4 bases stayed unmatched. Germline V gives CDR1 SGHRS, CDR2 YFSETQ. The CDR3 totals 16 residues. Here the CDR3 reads CASSFSGVSSYNEQFF. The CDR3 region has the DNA TGCGCCAGCAGCTTTAGCGGGGTCAGCTCCTACAATGAGCAGTTCTTC.

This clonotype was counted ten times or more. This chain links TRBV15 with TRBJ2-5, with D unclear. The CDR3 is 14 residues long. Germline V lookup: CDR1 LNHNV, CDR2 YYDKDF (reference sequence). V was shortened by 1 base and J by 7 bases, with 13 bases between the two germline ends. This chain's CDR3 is CATSRGGSKATQYF. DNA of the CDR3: TGTGCCACCAGCAGAGGGGGATCCAAAGCGACCCAGTACTTC.

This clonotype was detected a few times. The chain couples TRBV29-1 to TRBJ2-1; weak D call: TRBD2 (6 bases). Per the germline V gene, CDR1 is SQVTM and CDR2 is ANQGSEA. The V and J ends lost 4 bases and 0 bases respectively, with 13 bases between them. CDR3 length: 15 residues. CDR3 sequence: CSVGNSEGSYNEQFF. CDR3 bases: TGCAGCGTTGGAAATTCGGAGGGCTCCTACAATGAGCAGTTCTTC.

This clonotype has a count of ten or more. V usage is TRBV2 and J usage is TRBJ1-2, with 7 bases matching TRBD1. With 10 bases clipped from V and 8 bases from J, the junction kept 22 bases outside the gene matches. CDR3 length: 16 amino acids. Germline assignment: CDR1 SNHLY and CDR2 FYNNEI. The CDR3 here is CAIPTQTGIVVGGYTF. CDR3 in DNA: TGTGCCATCCCCACCCAGACAGGGATCGTGGTGGGCGGCTACACCTTC.

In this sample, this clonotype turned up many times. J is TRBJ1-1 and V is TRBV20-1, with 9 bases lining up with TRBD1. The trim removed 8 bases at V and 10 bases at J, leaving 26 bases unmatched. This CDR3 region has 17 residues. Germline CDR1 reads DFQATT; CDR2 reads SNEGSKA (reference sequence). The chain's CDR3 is CSPFRLDRGRGYPTAFF. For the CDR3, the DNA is TGCAGTCCTTTCCGATTGGACAGGGGCCGAGGGTATCCCACAGCTTTCTTT.

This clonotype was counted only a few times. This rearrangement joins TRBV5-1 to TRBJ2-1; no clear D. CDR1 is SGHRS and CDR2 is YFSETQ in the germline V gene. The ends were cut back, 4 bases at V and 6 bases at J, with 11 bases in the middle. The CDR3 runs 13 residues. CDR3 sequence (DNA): TGCGCCAGCAGCCCGGACCCGGGCAATGAGCAGTTCTTC. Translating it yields CASSPDPGNEQFF.

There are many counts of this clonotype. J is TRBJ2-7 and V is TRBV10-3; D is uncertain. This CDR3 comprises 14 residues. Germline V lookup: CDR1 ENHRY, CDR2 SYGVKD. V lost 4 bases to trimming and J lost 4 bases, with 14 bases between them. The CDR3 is CAISAYSKYYEQYF. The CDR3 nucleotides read TGTGCCATCAGTGCTTACTCAAAATATTACGAGCAGTACTTC.

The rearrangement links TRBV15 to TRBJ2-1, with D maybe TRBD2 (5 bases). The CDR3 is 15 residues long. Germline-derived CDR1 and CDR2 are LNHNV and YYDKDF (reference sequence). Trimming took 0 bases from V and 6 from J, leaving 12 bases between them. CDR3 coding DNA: TGTGCCACCAGCAGAGAATCCGGAGGTCCCAATGAGCAGTTCTTC. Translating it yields CATSRESGGPNEQFF.

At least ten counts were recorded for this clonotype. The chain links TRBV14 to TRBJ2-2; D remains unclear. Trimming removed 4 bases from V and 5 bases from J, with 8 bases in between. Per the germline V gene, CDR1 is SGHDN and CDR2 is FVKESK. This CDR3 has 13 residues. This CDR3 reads CASSRSRTGELFF. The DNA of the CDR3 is TGTGCCAGCAGCCGAAGTCGAACCGGGGAGCTGTTTTTT. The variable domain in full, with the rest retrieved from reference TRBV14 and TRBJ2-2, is EAGVTQFPSHSVIEKGQTVTLRCDPISGHDNLYWYRRVMGKEIKFLLHFVKESKQDESGMPNNRFLAERTGGTYSTLKVQPAELEDSGVYFCASSRSRTGELFFGEGSRLTVL.

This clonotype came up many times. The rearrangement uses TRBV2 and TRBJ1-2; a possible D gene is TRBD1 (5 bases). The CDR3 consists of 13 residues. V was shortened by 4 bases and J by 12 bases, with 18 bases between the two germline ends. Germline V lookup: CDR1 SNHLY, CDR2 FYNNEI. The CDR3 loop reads CASSGTSKSSHTF. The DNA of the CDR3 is TGTGCCAGCAGTGGGACATCCAAGAGTTCCCACACCTTC.

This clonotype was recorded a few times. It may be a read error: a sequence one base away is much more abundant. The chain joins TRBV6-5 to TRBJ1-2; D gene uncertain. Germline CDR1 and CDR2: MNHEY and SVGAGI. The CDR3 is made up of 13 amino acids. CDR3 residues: CASSYRVRHGYPF. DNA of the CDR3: TGTGCCAGCAGTTACCGTGTTCGCCATGGCTACCCCTTC.

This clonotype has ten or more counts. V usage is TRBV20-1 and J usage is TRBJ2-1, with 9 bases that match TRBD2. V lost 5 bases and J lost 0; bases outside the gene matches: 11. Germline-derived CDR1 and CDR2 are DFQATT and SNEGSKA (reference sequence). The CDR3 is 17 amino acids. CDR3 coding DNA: TGCAGTGCTCAAGCTTTTAGCGGGGGACCCTCCTACAATGAGCAGTTCTTC. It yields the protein CSAQAFSGGPSYNEQFF.

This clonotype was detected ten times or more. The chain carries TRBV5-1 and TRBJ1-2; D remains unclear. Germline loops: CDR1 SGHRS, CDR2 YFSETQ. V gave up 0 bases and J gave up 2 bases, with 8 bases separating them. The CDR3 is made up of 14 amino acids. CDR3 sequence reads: CASSLAEPNYGYTF. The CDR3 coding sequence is TGCGCCAGCAGCTTGGCTGAACCAAACTATGGCTACACCTTC.

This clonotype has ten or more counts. The CDR3 nucleotides read TGTGCCAGCAGTTCGCTACAGGAGAGCACAGATACGCAGTATTTT. Its protein is CASSSLQESTDTQYF. V and J are TRBV6-5 and TRBJ2-3, with D possibly matching TRBD1 (5 bases). Germline V gene lookup returns CDR1 MNHEY and CDR2 SVGAGI. With 4 bases removed from V and 0 bases from J, the gap between germline ends came to 11 bases. The CDR3 is 15 amino acids.

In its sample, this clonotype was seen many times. The CDR3 coding sequence is TGCGCCAGCAGTGTTGGTGAGCATAGCAATCAGCCCCAGCATTTT. Its translation is CASSVGEHSNQPQHF. The rearrangement links TRBV5-1 to TRBJ1-5; D gene uncertain. V shed 5 bases and J shed 0 bases, with 12 bases lying between them. The length of the CDR3 is 15 residues. CDR1 and CDR2 from the germline V gene are SGHRS and YFSETQ.

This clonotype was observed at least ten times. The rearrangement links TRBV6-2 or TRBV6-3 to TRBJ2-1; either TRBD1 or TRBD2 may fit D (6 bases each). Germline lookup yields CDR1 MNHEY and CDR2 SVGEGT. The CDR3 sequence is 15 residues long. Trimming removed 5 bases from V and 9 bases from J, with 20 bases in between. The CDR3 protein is CASSRGVASGSEQFF. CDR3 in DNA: TGTGCCAGCAGTAGGGGGGTGGCCTCGGGGAGTGAGCAGTTCTTC.

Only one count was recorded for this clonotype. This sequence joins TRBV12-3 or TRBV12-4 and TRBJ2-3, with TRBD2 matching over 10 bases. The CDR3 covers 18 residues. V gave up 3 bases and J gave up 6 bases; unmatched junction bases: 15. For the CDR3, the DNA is TGTGCCAGCAGTTTCGGTCTTCTCATAGCGGGGGGCGATGATACGCAGTATTTT. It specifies CASSFGLLIAGGDDTQYF.

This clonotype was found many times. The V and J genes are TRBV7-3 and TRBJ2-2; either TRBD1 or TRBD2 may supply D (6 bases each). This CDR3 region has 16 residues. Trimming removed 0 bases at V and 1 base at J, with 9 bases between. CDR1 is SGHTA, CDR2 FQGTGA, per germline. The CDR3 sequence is CASSLTGGQNTGELFF. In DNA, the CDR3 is TGTGCCAGCAGCTTAACTGGGGGGCAGAACACCGGGGAGCTGTTTTTT.

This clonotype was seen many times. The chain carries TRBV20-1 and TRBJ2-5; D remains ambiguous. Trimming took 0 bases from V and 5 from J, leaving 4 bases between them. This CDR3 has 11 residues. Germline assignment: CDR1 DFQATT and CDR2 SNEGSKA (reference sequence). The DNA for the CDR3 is TGCAGTGCTAGAGATCAGGAGACCCAGTACTTC. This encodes CSARDQETQYF.

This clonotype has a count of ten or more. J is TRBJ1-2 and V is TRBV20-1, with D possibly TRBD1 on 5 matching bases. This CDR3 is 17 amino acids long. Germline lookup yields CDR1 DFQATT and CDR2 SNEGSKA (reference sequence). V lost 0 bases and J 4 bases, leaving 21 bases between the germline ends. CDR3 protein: CSARDIDGAPVPYGYTF. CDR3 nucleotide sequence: TGCAGTGCTAGAGATATAGATGGGGCTCCGGTACCCTATGGCTACACCTTC.

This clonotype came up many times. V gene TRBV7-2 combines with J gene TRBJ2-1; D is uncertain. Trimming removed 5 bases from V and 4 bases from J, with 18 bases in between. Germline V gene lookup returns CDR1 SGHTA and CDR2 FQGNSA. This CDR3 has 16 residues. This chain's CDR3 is CASSRNPATQYNEQFF. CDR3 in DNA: TGTGCCAGCAGCAGGAACCCCGCTACTCAGTACAATGAGCAGTTCTTC.

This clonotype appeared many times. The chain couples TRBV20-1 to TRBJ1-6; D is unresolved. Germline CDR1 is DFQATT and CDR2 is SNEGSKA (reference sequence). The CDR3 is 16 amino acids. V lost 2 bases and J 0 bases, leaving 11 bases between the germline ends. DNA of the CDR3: TGCAGTGCTAGACTGTCAACCCTCTCCTATAATTCACCCCTCCACTTT. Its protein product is CSARLSTLSYNSPLHF.

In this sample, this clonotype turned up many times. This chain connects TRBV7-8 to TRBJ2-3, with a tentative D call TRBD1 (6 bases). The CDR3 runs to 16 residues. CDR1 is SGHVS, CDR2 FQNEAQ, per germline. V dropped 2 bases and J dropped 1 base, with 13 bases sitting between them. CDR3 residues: CASSLTGAGGTDTQYF. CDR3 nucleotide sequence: TGTGCCAGCAGCTTAACCGGGGCAGGGGGCACAGATACGCAGTATTTT.

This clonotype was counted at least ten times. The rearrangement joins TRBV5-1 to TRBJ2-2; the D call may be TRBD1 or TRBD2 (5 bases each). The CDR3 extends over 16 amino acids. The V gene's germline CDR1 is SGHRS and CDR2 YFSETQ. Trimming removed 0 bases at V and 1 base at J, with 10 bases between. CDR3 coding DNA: TGCGCCAGCAGCTTGGCTGGGACGGTGAACACCGGGGAGCTGTTTTTT. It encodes CASSLAGTVNTGELFF.

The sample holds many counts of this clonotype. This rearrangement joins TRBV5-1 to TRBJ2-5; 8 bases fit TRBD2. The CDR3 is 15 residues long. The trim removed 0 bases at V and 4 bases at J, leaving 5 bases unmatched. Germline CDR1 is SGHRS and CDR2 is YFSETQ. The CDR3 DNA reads TGCGCCAGCAGCTTGGGTAGCGGGGTAGTAGAGACCCAGTACTTC. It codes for CASSLGSGVVETQYF. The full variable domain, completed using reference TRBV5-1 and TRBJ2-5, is KAGVTQTPRYLIKTRGQQVTLSCSPISGHRSVSWYQQTPGQGLQFLFEYFSETQRNKGNFPGRFSGRQFSNSRSEMNVSTLELGDSALYLCASSLGSGVVETQYFGPGTRLLVL.

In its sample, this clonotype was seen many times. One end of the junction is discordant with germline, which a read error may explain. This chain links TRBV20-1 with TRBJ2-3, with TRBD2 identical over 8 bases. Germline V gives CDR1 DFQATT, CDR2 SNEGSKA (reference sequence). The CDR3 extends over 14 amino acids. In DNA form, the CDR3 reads TGCAGTGCTAGAGATGAGGAGGGTGAGACTAGCGTGAATTTT. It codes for CSARDEEGETSVNF.

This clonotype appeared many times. CDR3 sequence: CASSVSPGPPNTEAFF. The CDR3 DNA sequence: TGCGCCAGCAGCGTTAGCCCGGGACCGCCGAACACTGAAGCTTTCTTT. The chain recombines TRBV5-1 with TRBJ1-1, with D tentatively TRBD1 (5 bases). This CDR3 is 16 amino acids long. Trimming stripped 4 bases from V and 1 base from J, with 17 bases between. Germline V gene lookup returns CDR1 SGHRS and CDR2 YFSETQ.

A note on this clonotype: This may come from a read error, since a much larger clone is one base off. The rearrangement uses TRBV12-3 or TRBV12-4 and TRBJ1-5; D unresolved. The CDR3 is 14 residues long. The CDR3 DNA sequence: TGTGCCAGCAGTTTCGCGGGGTTCAATCAGCCCCAGCGTTTT. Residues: CASSFAGFNQPQRF.

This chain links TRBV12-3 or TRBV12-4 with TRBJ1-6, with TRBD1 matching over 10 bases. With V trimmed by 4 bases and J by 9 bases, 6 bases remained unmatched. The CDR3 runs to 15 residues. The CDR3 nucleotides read TGTGCCAGCAGTTCGGGACAGGGGTTGGGTTCACCCCTCCACTTT. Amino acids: CASSSGQGLGSPLHF.

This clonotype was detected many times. The CDR3 DNA reads as TGTGCCAGCAGTTTCTTGTCGGGGACAACCGGGGAGCTGTTTTTT. Residues: CASSFLSGTTGELFF. The V call is TRBV12-3 or TRBV12-4, the J call TRBJ2-2; tentatively, D is TRBD1 (6 bases). The CDR3 is 15 residues long. V dropped 3 bases and J dropped 5 bases, with 13 bases sitting between them.

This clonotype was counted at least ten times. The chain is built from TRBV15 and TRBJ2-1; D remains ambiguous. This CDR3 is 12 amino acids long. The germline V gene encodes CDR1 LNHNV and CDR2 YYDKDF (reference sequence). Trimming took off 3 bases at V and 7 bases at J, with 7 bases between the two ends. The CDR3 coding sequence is TGTGCCACCAGCAGGGTGGGAAATGAGCAGTTCTTC. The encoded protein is CATSRVGNEQFF.